This T cell receptor (beta chain) was sequenced during a study of T cell repertoires in cytomegalovirus infection. Study details: An indication of both CMV infection and matching HLA type came from public TCR beta signatures.

V gave up 5 bases and J gave up 1 base, with 14 bases separating them. The CDR3 loop spans 15 amino acids. CDR1 MNHNS and CDR2 SASEGT come from the germline V gene. Study findings and constraints: The ex vivo response was dominated by HLA-C-restricted CMV-specific TCR beta clonotypes. CMV carriers having the relevant HLA were flagged by cumulative public TCR beta family frequency.

The sample holds many counts of this clonotype. The antigen is not known. TCRdb processed the reads anew with MiXCR; each CDR3 protein has one entry. The data show approximately 500,000 distinct CDR3 sequences, around 11% seen once. The source material was PBMCs. This TCR was recovered from a human donor in good health (CMV status not recorded). Some clones in this sample may be carry-over from other donors' samples. The J gene is TRBJ2-5, the V gene TRBV6-1; D remains ambiguous. For the CDR3, the DNA is TGTGCCAGCAGTTCTCCAGGTGGACCCCAAGAGACCCAGTACTTC. Translation: CASSSPGGPQETQYF.